The rows below give T cell receptor beta chains drawn from one sample of a study of shared clonotypes between healthy human individuals. Only in-frame clones appear in the TCRdb table, and some are missing; sequencing was by immunoSEQ multiplex PCR. The repertoire includes some 630,000 clones, approximately 96% of them detected once, and about 0.12% sits in the top ten. Sequencing was performed on naive CD8+ T cells sorted from blood. All receptors derive from a woman aged 30 to 39 in good health. CDR3s include the opening cysteine and the closing phenylalanine or tryptophan. A D gene is named only where the DNA matches it firmly. Expanded clones get a size class; other rows say once, few or many, or leave the size out.

>TRBJ2-7|TRBV19|.|.
CASSIGTGSYEQYF
TGTGCCAGTAGTATAGGGACGGGCTCCTACGAGCAGTACTTC
>TRBJ2-7|TRBV6-6|.|once
CASSYDPGAYEQYF
TGTGCCAGCAGTTACGATCCGGGGGCTTACGAGCAGTACTTC
>TRBJ2-7|TRBV7-8|TRBD2|.
CASSLERDYEQYF
TGTGCCAGCAGCCTCGAGCGGGACTACGAGCAGTACTTC
>TRBJ2-7|TRBV10-3|TRBD1|.
CAISEGTGNEQYF
TGTGCCATCAGTGAGGGGACAGGGAACGAGCAGTACTTC
>TRBJ1-2|TRBV2|TRBD1|.
CASTPRRGQGAGGYTF
TGTGCCAGCACCCCAAGGAGGGGACAGGGGGCAGGTGGCTACACCTTC
>TRBJ2-7|TRBV25-1|.|.
CASSDAIFYEQYF
TGTGCCAGCAGTGACGCGATTTTTTACGAGCAGTACTTC
>TRBJ1-6|TRBV6-1|TRBD1|.
CASNGRQGYSPLHF
TGTGCCAGCAATGGGCGACAGGGTTATTCACCCCTCCACTTT
>TRBJ2-5|TRBV9|TRBD2|.
CASSYQREGQETQYF
TGTGCCAGCAGCTACCAGCGGGAGGGCCAGGAGACCCAGTACTTC
>TRBJ1-1|TRBV11-2|.|once
CASSWVGGTEAFF
TGTGCCAGCAGCTGGGTCGGGGGGACTGAAGCTTTCTTT
>TRBJ2-5|TRBV7-9|.|.
CASSSWWAQYF
TGTGCCAGCAGCTCTTGGTGGGCCCAGTACTTC
>TRBJ2-1|TRBV29-1|.|.
CSPRRFSGAAYNEQFF
TGCAGCCCTCGCCGATTTTCGGGGGCGGCCTACAATGAGCAGTTCTTC
>TRBJ2-1|TRBV11-2|.|.
CASSLDRSNEQFF
TGTGCCAGCAGCTTAGATCGGAGCAATGAGCAGTTCTTC
>TRBJ2-3|TRBV30|TRBD2|.
CAWGLAGSTFAQYF
TGTGCCTGGGGACTAGCGGGGTCCACATTTGCGCAGTATTTT
>TRBJ2-7|TRBV7-8|TRBD2|.
CASTEPRSSGRYEQYF
TGTGCCAGCACCGAGCCGAGGTCTAGCGGGAGGTACGAGCAGTACTTC
>TRBJ2-3|TRBV2|.|.
CADLGDTQYF
TGTGCCGACCTGGGGGATACGCAGTATTTT
>TRBJ1-1|TRBV15|.|.
CATSRDTGGREAFF
TGTGCCACCAGCAGAGATACGGGGGGCAGGGAAGCTTTCTTT
>TRBJ2-7|TRBV5-1|.|.
CASSSDRPNLDEQYF
TGCGCCAGCAGCTCCGACAGGCCGAATCTCGACGAGCAGTACTTC
>TRBJ2-1|TRBV15|.|.
CATSRPGGASYNEQFF
TGTGCCACCAGCAGGCCTGGGGGGGCCTCCTACAATGAGCAGTTCTTC
>TRBJ2-7|TRBV28|TRBD1|.
CASTLGQGAYEQYF
TGTGCCAGCACCCTGGGGCAGGGGGCTTACGAGCAGTACTTC
>TRBJ2-7|TRBV27|.|.
CASSSGISYEQYF
TGTGCCAGCAGTTCTGGAATCTCCTACGAGCAGTACTTC
>TRBJ1-1|TRBV28|TRBD1|.
CASDRGTAEAFF
TGTGCCAGCGACAGGGGAACCGCTGAAGCTTTCTTT
>TRBJ2-6|TRBV19|.|.
CASRLVSGANVLTF
TGTGCCAGTAGGTTAGTCTCTGGGGCCAACGTCCTGACTTTC
>TRBJ2-7|TRBV7-8|.|.
CASSLIGASYEQYF
TGTGCCAGCAGCTTAATCGGCGCTTCCTACGAGCAGTACTTC
>TRBJ2-7|TRBV11-2|TRBD2|.
CASSLFYGRDYTTYEQYF
TGTGCCAGCAGCTTATTCTACGGTCGGGACTATACGACCTACGAGCAGTACTTC
>TRBJ2-3|TRBV5-6|TRBD2|.
CASSLTGGNTDTQYF
TGTGCCAGCAGCTTAACGGGAGGGAACACAGATACGCAGTATTTT
>TRBJ1-4|TRBV5-6|.|.
CASSRDPGHVNRRDEKLFF
TGTGCCAGCAGCCGGGACCCGGGACACGTAAACCGTAGGGATGAAAAACTGTTTTTT
>TRBJ2-3|TRBV5-1|TRBD2|.
CASSSGLAGVRRDTQYF
TGCGCCAGCAGCTCGGGACTAGCGGGAGTCAGGCGGGATACGCAGTATTTT
>TRBJ2-1|TRBV7-3|.|.
CASSRTLGNEQFF
TGTGCCAGCAGCCGGACCCTCGGCAATGAGCAGTTCTTC
>TRBJ2-7|TRBV19|.|.
CASSIKGDSYEQYF
TGTGCCAGTAGTATAAAGGGTGACTCCTACGAGCAGTACTTC
>TRBJ2-7|TRBV28|.|.
CASSFGTDTYEQYF
TGTGCCAGCAGTTTTGGGACTGACACCTACGAGCAGTACTTC
>TRBJ2-7|TRBV7-9|.|.
CASSGSSGGPYEQYF
TGTGCCAGCAGCGGCTCGTCAGGGGGGCCCTACGAGCAGTACTTC
>TRBJ2-7|TRBV28|.|.
CASSFPGSSYEQYF
TGTGCCAGCAGTTTTCCGGGGAGCTCCTACGAGCAGTACTTC
>TRBJ2-1|TRBV13|.|.
CASSGTSRNSYNEQFF
TGTGCCAGCAGCGGAACTAGCCGGAACTCCTACAATGAGCAGTTCTTC
>TRBJ1-3|TRBV28|.|.
CASSLYGPYSGNTIYF
TGTGCCAGCAGTTTGTACGGGCCGTACTCTGGAAACACCATATATTTT
>TRBJ2-5|TRBV5-6|.|.
CASSADLETQYF
TGTGCCAGCAGCGCGGATTTGGAGACCCAGTACTTC
>TRBJ2-7|TRBV15|TRBD2|.
CATSGLAGPGASGYEQYF
TGTGCCACCAGTGGACTAGCGGGACCGGGCGCTTCAGGCTACGAGCAGTACTTC